These 8 T cell receptor beta chains were all obtained from the same sample, sequenced in a study of PD-L1 blockade in urothelial cancer. The data were produced by immunoSEQ multiplex PCR, yet TCRdb's version contains in-frame clones alone and is incomplete. The sample has 71,000 or so clones, roughly nine tenths seen once. This sample comprised PBMCs, obtained around atezolizumab (anti-PD-L1) treatment. The receptors come from a man in his sixties with urothelial cancer.

V usage is TRBV6-4 and J usage is TRBJ2-2; 10 bases fit TRBD1. The CDR3 loop spans 16 amino acids. V trimming: 4 bases; J trimming: 7 bases; junction bases outside the gene matches: 9. Germline lookup yields CDR1 MRHNA and CDR2 SNTAGT. Here the CDR3 DNA reads TGTGCCAGCAGTGCCACCCCGGGACAGGGGATCGGGGAGCTGTTTTTT. Translating gives CASSATPGQGIGELFF.

The chain employs TRBV28 and TRBJ2-6; tentatively, D is TRBD1 (5 bases). V was shortened by 8 bases and J by 0 bases, with 11 bases between the two germline ends. Germline values: CDR1 MDHEN, CDR2 SYDVKM. The CDR3 extends over 15 amino acids. The CDR3 DNA reads TGTGCCAGCGATAAAACAGGCTCTGGGGCCAACGTCCTGACTTTC. Its protein product is CASDKTGSGANVLTF. The whole variable domain, filled in from reference TRBV28 and TRBJ2-6, reads DVKVTQSSRYLVKRTGEKVFLECVQDMDHENMFWYRQDPGLGLRLIYFSYDVKMKEKGDIPEGYSVSREKKERFSLILESASTNQTSMYLCASDKTGSGANVLTFGAGSRLTVL.

The rearrangement links TRBV2 to TRBJ2-7, with 9 bases lining up with TRBD1. Germline V lookup: CDR1 SNHLY, CDR2 FYNNEI. The CDR3 loop spans 14 amino acids. The junction had 11 bases not matched to a gene; V was cut back by 7 bases and J by 7 bases. The CDR3 DNA is TGTGCCAGCACCGCGACAGGGGGGATGTGGGAGCAGTACTTC. Its translation: CASTATGGMWEQYF.

The V and J genes are TRBV29-1 and TRBJ1-1, with 11 bases aligning to TRBD1. The J segment lost 4 bases and the V segment lost 6 bases, leaving 7 bases of the junction unmatched. CDR1 and CDR2 from the germline V gene are SQVTM and ANQGSEA. This CDR3 contains 14 residues. The CDR3 nucleotides read TGCAGCGTGGGGTGGGGGACAGGGGGCACTGAAGCTTTCTTT. Its protein is CSVGWGTGGTEAFF.

The rearrangement joins TRBV20-1 to TRBJ2-7; D unclear. The CDR3 contains 11 residues. The V end was cut by 1 base, the J end by 5 bases, with 6 bases between. The germline gives CDR1 DFQATT, CDR2 SNEGSKA (reference sequence). The CDR3 nucleotides read TGCAGTGCTAGAGCGGTGAACGAGCAGTACTTC. Translation gives CSARAVNEQYF.

This CDR3 is CASSSQGGTEAFF. In nucleotides, the CDR3 is TGTGCCAGCAGCTCGCAGGGGGGCACTGAAGCTTTCTTT. The rearrangement joins TRBV11-2 to TRBJ1-1; 7 nucleotides match TRBD1. The V and J ends lost 4 bases and 4 bases, in that order; junction bases with no gene match: 3. CDR3 length: 13 residues. Germline CDR1 SGHAT, CDR2 FQNNGV. The full variable domain, rest sourced from reference TRBV11-2 and TRBJ1-1, is EAGVAQSPRYKIIEKRQSVAFWCNPISGHATLYWYQQILGQGPKLLIQFQNNGVVDDSQLPKDRFSAERLKGVDSTLKIQPAKLEDSAVYLCASSSQGGTEAFFGQGTRLTVV.

This chain links TRBV9 with TRBJ1-2; 9 bases are shared with TRBD1. V shed 3 bases and J 4 bases; nucleotides not matched to a gene: 7. The CDR3 contains 15 residues. CDR1 and CDR2 (germline): SGDLS, YYNGEE. The CDR3 DNA follows: TGTGCCAGCAGCGAGACTGAGGACAGGGGCTATGGCTACACCTTC. Amino acids: CASSETEDRGYGYTF.

The chain employs TRBV28 and TRBJ1-2; 7 bases line up with TRBD1. The CDR3 contains 13 residues. Germline values: CDR1 MDHEN, CDR2 SYDVKM. Trimming removed 6 bases from V and 8 bases from J; junction bases left unmatched: 9. The CDR3 DNA is TGTGCCAGCAGAGAGGGGACAGCGTTCGGCTACACCTTC. It specifies CASREGTAFGYTF.